Below are 26 T cell receptor beta chains sequenced from a single sample in a study of cytomegalovirus exposure and HLA in healthy donors. Clones were read by immunoSEQ multiplex PCR, and TCRdb kept only the in-frame ones, dropping some. Here the sample spans under 250,000 clones, around 87% being singletons. The sample consisted of PBMCs. The receptors were gathered from a woman younger than 35 in good health and CMV-seropositive.

CDR3 DNA sequence: TGTGCCAGCAGCCATACCCCCGGCGGAGTGGCGCAGTATTTT. Protein sequence: CASSHTPGGVAQYF. The chain links TRBV4-2 to TRBJ2-3; no firm D call. The CDR3 contains 14 residues. Trimming left V 3 bases short and J 10 bases short, with 17 bases between. CDR1 LGHNA and CDR2 YNFKEQ come from the germline V gene.

Points on this clone: One junction end does not reproduce the germline sequence, and a read error may be involved. V gene TRBV4-2 combines with J gene TRBJ2-2, with 9 bases aligning to TRBD1. The CDR3 loop spans 17 amino acids. Germline V gives CDR1 LGHNA, CDR2 YNFKEQ. CDR3 loop: CASSQVGDRAVAGELFF. As DNA, the CDR3 is TGTGCCAGCAGTCAAGTGGGGGACAGGGCCGTCGCCGGGGAGCTGTTTTTT.

The rearrangement joins TRBV30 to TRBJ1-1; TRBD1 might be the D (5 bases). Germline V gene data show CDR1 as GTSNPN and CDR2 as SVGIG (reference sequence). CDR3 length equals 16 residues. V gave up 3 bases and J gave up 1 base, with 18 bases separating them. This chain's CDR3 is CAWREPLGEGNTEAFF. CDR3 coding DNA: TGTGCCTGGAGGGAACCCCTGGGGGAGGGGAACACTGAAGCTTTCTTT.

This chain joins TRBV7-3 and TRBJ1-1; D remains unclear. Trimming removed 1 base at V and 0 bases at J, with 6 bases between. This CDR3 spans 14 amino acids. Germline CDR1 SGHTA, CDR2 FQGTGA. The CDR3 nucleotides are TGTGCCAGCAGCTTAAGTGTAATGAACACTGAAGCTTTCTTT. Translating gives CASSLSVMNTEAFF.

This clone was found a few times. In DNA form, the CDR3 reads TGCAGCGTTGATTCGAGTGGCACCATATATTTT. Encoded protein: CSVDSSGTIYF. The chain is built from TRBV29-1 and TRBJ1-3; D remains ambiguous. The CDR3 has 11 amino acids. The V gene lost 3 bases and the J gene lost 9 bases, with 9 bases spanning the gap. Per the germline V gene, CDR1 is SQVTM and CDR2 is ANQGSEA.

The gene calls are TRBV7-9 and TRBJ2-3, with D unresolved. V lost 2 bases to trimming and J lost 6 bases, with 6 bases between them. This CDR3 spans 12 amino acids. Germline loops: CDR1 SEHNR, CDR2 FQNEAQ (reference sequence). Written as DNA, the CDR3 is TGTGCCAGCAGCTTAAGCGCGGATACGCAGTATTTT. Translation: CASSLSADTQYF.

The J gene is TRBJ1-5, the V gene TRBV19; tentative D call: TRBD1 (6 bases). The CDR3 spans 14 residues. Germline CDR1 is LNHDA and CDR2 is SQIVND (reference sequence). The germline V and J ends were trimmed by 5 bases and 5 bases, with 13 bases remaining between them. The CDR3 protein is CASSVRGTYQPQHF. The CDR3 nucleotides are TGTGCCAGTAGTGTCAGGGGCACTTATCAGCCCCAGCATTTT.

The chain uses TRBV27 and TRBJ2-7; D not certain. Trimming removed 3 bases at V and 6 bases at J, with 12 bases between. CDR3 size: 13 residues. Germline loops: CDR1 MNHEY, CDR2 SMNVEV (reference sequence). CDR3 region: CASSFSGPAEQYF. Here the CDR3 DNA reads TGTGCCAGCAGTTTCTCAGGTCCTGCCGAGCAGTACTTC.

The rearrangement uses TRBV5-4 and TRBJ1-2; TRBD1 matches at 9 bases. The junction had 9 bases not matched to a gene; V was cut back by 0 bases and J by 6 bases. CDR1 SGHNT and CDR2 YYREEE come from the germline V gene (reference sequence). The CDR3 is 16 residues long. CDR3 protein: CASSLVSSTGGHGYTF. The CDR3 DNA follows: TGTGCCAGCAGCTTGGTCTCAAGTACAGGGGGCCATGGCTACACCTTC.

The gene calls are TRBV28 and TRBJ1-1, with D possibly TRBD1 on 6 matching bases. Germline V gene sequence: CDR1 MDHEN, CDR2 SYDVKM. This CDR3 contains 15 residues. V was shortened by 7 bases and J by 3 bases, with 18 bases between the two germline ends. The CDR3 is CASTRGGLRDTEAFF. The DNA for the CDR3 is TGTGCCAGCACCCGGGGGGGCCTCCGTGACACTGAAGCTTTCTTT.

The chain couples TRBV29-1 to TRBJ2-2, with 9 bases that match TRBD1. Germline CDR1 SQVTM, CDR2 ANQGSEA. V lost 5 bases, J lost 1 base, and 2 bases stayed unmatched. This CDR3 region has 14 residues. The CDR3 is CSVRGQGNTGELFF. The CDR3 DNA reads as TGCAGCGTTAGGGGACAGGGGAACACCGGGGAGCTGTTTTTT.

This chain joins TRBV9 and TRBJ2-7, with 9 bases fitting TRBD2. J gave up 2 bases and V 3 bases, and 3 bases lay outside the gene matches. The V gene's germline CDR1 is SGDLS and CDR2 YYNGEE. There are 14 residues in the CDR3. The CDR3 DNA is TGTGCCAGCAGCGCGACTAGCGGAACCTACGAGCAGTACTTC. Translating gives CASSATSGTYEQYF.

This clone was seen more than once but under ten times. The V call is TRBV7-7, the J call TRBJ1-1; no firm D call. CDR1 is SSHAT and CDR2 is FNYEAQ in the germline V gene (reference sequence). The CDR3 contains 13 residues. Deletions cut 5 bases from V and 0 bases from J, with 7 bases between. CDR3 nucleotide sequence: TGTGCCAGCAGCCCTGAGCTGAACACTGAAGCTTTCTTT. It translates to CASSPELNTEAFF.

The DNA of the CDR3 is TGTGCCAGCTCTTTGACAGGGGAGGAGACCCAGTACTTC. Translating gives CASSLTGEETQYF. This rearrangement joins TRBV18 to TRBJ2-5, with 8 bases matching TRBD1. The CDR3 is 13 residues long. V gave up 6 bases and J gave up 5 bases; unmatched junction bases: 5. The germline CDR1 and CDR2 sequences are KGHSH and LQKENI. Drawing the rest from reference TRBV18 and TRBJ2-5, the complete variable domain is NAGVMQNPRHLVRRRGQEARLRCSPMKGHSHVYWYRQLPEEGLKFMVYLQKENIIDESGMPKERFSAEFPKEGPSILRIQQVVRGDSAAYFCASSLTGEETQYFGPGTRLLVL.

V is TRBV10-2 and J is TRBJ1-2; D uncertain. The CDR3 runs to 15 residues. CDR1 is WSHSY, CDR2 SAAADI, per germline. V lost 3 bases and J lost 4, with 15 bases in between. The CDR3 loop reads CASSDVPTIFYGYTF. In DNA form, the CDR3 reads TGCGCCAGCAGTGACGTCCCGACTATTTTCTATGGCTACACCTTC.

The chain couples TRBV2 to TRBJ1-1; D not resolved. This CDR3 comprises 11 residues. Germline V CDR1 and CDR2: SNHLY, FYNNEI. Trimming left V 8 bases short and J 11 bases short, with 15 bases between. The CDR3 DNA follows: TGTGCCAGCGGCCCGGGGTTCTTGGCTTTCTTT. Translation: CASGPGFLAFF. Full variable domain (outside the CDR3, taken from reference TRBV2 and TRBJ1-1): EPEVTQTPSHQVTQMGQEVILRCVPISNHLYFYWYRQILGQKVEFLVSFYNNEISEKSEIFDDQFSVERPDGSNFTLKIRSTKLEDSAMYFCASGPGFLAFFGQGTRLTVV.

This sequence joins TRBV7-8 and TRBJ2-1; tentatively, D is TRBD1 (6 bases). Trimming removed 6 bases at V and 1 base at J, with 13 bases between. The CDR3 extends over 15 amino acids. Germline CDR1 reads SGHVS; CDR2 reads FQNEAQ. The CDR3 bases are TGTGCCAGCAGGCCGGACAGATTATCCTACAATGAGCAGTTCTTC. This sequence encodes CASRPDRLSYNEQFF.

The chain recombines TRBV4-2 with TRBJ2-3, with 8 bases that match TRBD2. The CDR3 sequence is 18 residues long. V shed 6 bases, J shed 1 base, and the junction held 15 bases outside the gene matches. The germline V gene encodes CDR1 LGHNA and CDR2 YNFKEQ. The DNA of the CDR3 is TGTGCCAGCAGTGAGGCGGGAGGCGCGGATAGTGGCACAGATACGCAGTATTTT. Translating gives CASSEAGGADSGTDTQYF.

This chain connects TRBV6-5 to TRBJ1-1; no firm D call. Trimming took 2 bases from V and 1 from J, leaving 8 bases between them. The germline V gene has CDR1 MNHEY and CDR2 SVGAGI. The CDR3 is 14 amino acids. The CDR3 DNA reads TGTGCCAGCAGTTACCTGGCAGGGAACACTGAAGCTTTCTTT. Translation gives CASSYLAGNTEAFF.

The V and J genes are TRBV27 and TRBJ2-1, with 10 positions matching TRBD2. The trim removed 2 bases at V and 9 bases at J, leaving 7 bases unmatched. Germline CDR1 and CDR2: MNHEY and SMNVEV (reference sequence). The CDR3 is made up of 15 amino acids. CDR3: CASSLGSSGRGEQFF. CDR3 bases: TGTGCCAGCAGTTTAGGTTCTAGCGGGAGAGGTGAGCAGTTCTTC.

The chain's CDR3 is CASSDWRGGTDTQYF. The CDR3 DNA reads TGTGCCAGCAGTGATTGGCGGGGGGGGACAGATACGCAGTATTTT. V usage is TRBV6-1 and J usage is TRBJ2-3, with 9 bases lining up with TRBD2. With 3 bases clipped from V and 3 bases from J, the junction kept 4 bases outside the gene matches. CDR1 and CDR2 (germline): MNHNS, SASEGT. CDR3 length: 15 amino acids.

The chain links TRBV10-2 to TRBJ2-7; a possible D gene is TRBD1 (5 bases). Germline V lookup: CDR1 WSHSY, CDR2 SAAADI. This CDR3 is 12 amino acids long. V was clipped by 8 bases and J by 7 bases, with 15 bases between them. DNA of the CDR3: TGCGCCAGCGCCACAGGAACTCTGGAGCAGTACTTC. The encoded protein is CASATGTLEQYF.

This clone was counted a few times. This chain links TRBV2 with TRBJ2-3; D remains ambiguous. The CDR3 sequence is 13 residues long. Per the germline V gene, CDR1 is SNHLY and CDR2 is FYNNEI. Trimming removed 3 bases at V and 9 bases at J, with 13 bases between. The CDR3 sequence is CASSDVGLVTQYF. CDR3 DNA sequence: TGTGCCAGCAGTGATGTGGGCCTCGTGACGCAGTATTTT.

This chain uses TRBV7-3 with TRBJ2-1; D is undetermined. The V and J ends lost 2 bases and 6 bases respectively, with 14 bases between them. The CDR3 sequence is 15 residues long. CDR1 and CDR2 from the germline V gene are SGHTA and FQGTGA. As DNA, the CDR3 is TGTGCCAGCAGCTTACAGGTCGTTGCCGGCAATGAGCAGTTCTTC. Protein: CASSLQVVAGNEQFF.

V is TRBV4-1 and J is TRBJ1-5, with a possible D match to TRBD1 (6 bases). CDR1 and CDR2 (germline): MGHRA, YSYEKL. The CDR3 loop spans 15 amino acids. V lost 0 bases and J lost 4, with 10 bases in between. CDR3 residues: CASSQDGTGNQPQHF. The CDR3 nucleotides are TGCGCCAGCAGCCAAGATGGTACAGGGAATCAGCCCCAGCATTTT.

This rearrangement joins TRBV9 to TRBJ2-2; TRBD2 aligns across 8 bases. Per germline, CDR1 SGDLS and CDR2 YYNGEE. Germline trimming cut 5 bases from V and 3 bases from J; bases unmatched to any gene: 3. The CDR3 is made up of 14 amino acids. The CDR3 loop is CASRGREDTGELFF. The CDR3, as DNA: TGTGCCAGCAGGGGGCGGGAGGACACCGGGGAGCTGTTTTTT.